This TCR beta chain is drawn from a study of OX40 agonist ivuxolimab in advanced cancers. Study summary: Intravenous ivuxolimab at 0.01 to 10 mg/kg was given to patients every 2 weeks.

The study sampled blood at baseline, cycle 4 day 1, and cycle 7 day 1. On this clone itself: The antigen is unknown.

Study-wide findings and caveats: On average, a greater number of expanded clones characterised CD8+ T cells relative to CD4+. Expanded peripheral T cells had an undetermined antigen specificity.

Sequencing used immunoSEQ multiplex PCR; TCRdb keeps in-frame clones, though not all of them. The sample has 65,000 to 95,000 clones, about four fifths seen once. CDR1 and CDR2 (germline): SNHLY, FYNNEI. The CDR3 has 14 residues. With 4 bases removed from V and 2 bases from J, the gap between germline ends came to 11 bases. Sequenced material: CD4+ or CD8+ T cells sorted from blood, taken in a trial of the OX40 agonist ivuxolimab. This receptor was obtained from an adult with an advanced solid tumor such as melanoma, head and neck, liver or kidney cancer. The V call is TRBV2, the J call TRBJ1-2; possible D gene TRBD1, 5 bases. The CDR3 is CASSAGTTNYGYTF. The CDR3 DNA sequence: TGTGCCAGCAGTGCCGGGACCACAAACTATGGCTACACCTTC.